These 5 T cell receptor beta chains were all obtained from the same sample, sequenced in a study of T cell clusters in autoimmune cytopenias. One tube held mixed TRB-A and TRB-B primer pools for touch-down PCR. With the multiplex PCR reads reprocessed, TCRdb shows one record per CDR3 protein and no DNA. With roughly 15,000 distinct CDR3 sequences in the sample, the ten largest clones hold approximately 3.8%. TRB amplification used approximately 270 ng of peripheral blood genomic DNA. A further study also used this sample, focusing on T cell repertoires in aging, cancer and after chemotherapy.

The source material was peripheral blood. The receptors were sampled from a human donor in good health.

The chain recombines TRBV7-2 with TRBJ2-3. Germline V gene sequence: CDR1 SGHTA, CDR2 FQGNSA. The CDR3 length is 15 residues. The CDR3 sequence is CASSLDSSEGDTQYF.

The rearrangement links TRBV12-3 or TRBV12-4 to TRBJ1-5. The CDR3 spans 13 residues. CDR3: CASSLASGQPQHF.

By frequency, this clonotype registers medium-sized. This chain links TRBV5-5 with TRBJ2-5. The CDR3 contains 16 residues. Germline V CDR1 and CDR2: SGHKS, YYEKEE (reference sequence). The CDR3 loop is CASSWGSAYRSETQYF.

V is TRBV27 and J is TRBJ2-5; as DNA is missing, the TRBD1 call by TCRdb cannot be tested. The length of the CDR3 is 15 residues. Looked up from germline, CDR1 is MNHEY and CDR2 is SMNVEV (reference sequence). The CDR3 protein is CASSSTSTGWETQYF.

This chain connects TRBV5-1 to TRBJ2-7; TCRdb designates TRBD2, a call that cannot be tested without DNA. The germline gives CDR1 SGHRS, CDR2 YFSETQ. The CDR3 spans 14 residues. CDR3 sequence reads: CASSRTSGEETQYF.